Below are 21 T cell receptor beta chains sequenced from a single sample in a study of blood T cells in healthy people across ages. Primed by a sample-barcoded 5' primer and a J-beta primer mix, a second PCR proceeded for roughly 6 to 12 cycles. MiXCR was run by TCRdb on the 5' RACE reads, yielding one entry per CDR3 protein. The sample lists 600,000 or so distinct CDR3 sequences; 47% were seen once. The source material was blood. These receptors were taken from a man older than 75 in good health.

The chain joins TRBV7-9 to TRBJ2-2; 8 bases are shared with TRBD2. Looked up from germline, CDR1 is SEHNR and CDR2 is FQNEAQ (reference sequence). With V trimmed by 4 bases and J by 6 bases, 10 bases remained unmatched. CDR3 size: 16 residues. The CDR3 sequence is CASSSSGGRIPGELFF. The CDR3 region has the DNA TGTGCCAGCAGCTCTTCGGGCGGGAGGATTCCCGGGGAGCTGTTTTTT.

The chain joins TRBV3-1 to TRBJ2-5, with D maybe TRBD1 (5 bases). The CDR3 contains 15 residues. The V gene's germline CDR1 is LGHDT and CDR2 YNNKEL (reference sequence). The V end lost 3 bases, the J end lost 1 base, and 12 bases lay between the germline ends. In DNA form, the CDR3 reads TGTGCCAGCAGCCAGCCCTATGACAGCCAAGAGACCCAGTACTTC. Its translation is CASSQPYDSQETQYF.

The rearrangement links TRBV6-5 to TRBJ2-7, with D possibly TRBD2 on 6 matching bases. The CDR3 runs 14 residues. Trimming shortened V by 5 bases and J by 0 bases, and 11 bases separated the two germline ends. Per the germline V gene, CDR1 is MNHEY and CDR2 is SVGAGI. CDR3 residues: CASSIASASYEQYF. The CDR3 DNA sequence: TGTGCCAGCAGTATAGCTAGCGCCTCCTACGAGCAGTACTTC.

This clonotype showed up just a few times. The chain links TRBV20-1 to TRBJ2-7; D is undetermined. Germline CDR1 DFQATT, CDR2 SNEGSKA (reference sequence). This CDR3 has 13 residues. The V and J ends lost 4 bases and 2 bases respectively, with 12 bases between them. The chain's CDR3 is CSANNRRAYEQYF. The CDR3 nucleotides read TGCAGTGCTAATAACAGAAGAGCCTACGAGCAGTACTTC.

The rearrangement uses TRBV4-2 and TRBJ2-1, with TRBD2 matching over 10 bases. CDR1 is LGHNA, CDR2 YNFKEQ, per germline. Unmatched junction bases numbered 6, after V lost 0 bases and J lost 10 bases. The CDR3 loop spans 15 amino acids. Written as DNA, the CDR3 is TGTGCCAGCAGCCAAGACCCTAGCGGGAGAGAAGAGCAGTTCTTC. Protein sequence: CASSQDPSGREEQFF.

As concerns this clonotype: A much larger clone differs by one base, so this may be a read error. The J gene is TRBJ2-6, the V gene TRBV28, with D unresolved. The V and J ends lost 4 bases and 0 bases respectively, with 10 bases between them. The germline CDR1 and CDR2 sequences are MDHEN and SYDVKM. This CDR3 is 16 amino acids long. The CDR3 loop reads CASSSTPISGANVLTF. DNA for the CDR3: TGTGCCAGCAGTTCCACCCCCATCTCTGGGGCCAACGTCCTGACTTTC.

The rearrangement links TRBV28 to TRBJ1-1, with 8 bases that match TRBD1. The CDR3 has 14 residues. CDR1 is MDHEN, CDR2 SYDVKM, per germline. Losses at the gene ends were 5 bases for V and 7 bases for J; bases not matched to a gene: 9. The CDR3 nucleotides read TGTGCCAGCAGTGCAAACAGGGGGACCCGTGAAGCTTTCTTT. Protein sequence: CASSANRGTREAFF.

The sample holds a few counts of this clonotype. The rearrangement joins TRBV29-1 to TRBJ2-1, with D unclear. With 7 bases removed from V and 5 bases from J, the gap between germline ends came to 18 bases. The V gene's germline CDR1 is SQVTM and CDR2 ANQGSEA. The length of the CDR3 is 14 residues. The CDR3 bases are TGCAGCGCCATAAACACTGGAGTTCACAATGAGCAGTTCTTC. This translates into CSAINTGVHNEQFF.

This sequence joins TRBV24-1 and TRBJ2-1; TRBD1 might be the D (5 bases). V was cut by 9 bases and J by 3 bases, with 17 bases left in between. Germline CDR1 and CDR2: KGHDR and SFDVKD. The CDR3 runs 15 residues. CDR3 amino acids: CATPGLAGHYNEQFF. The CDR3 DNA reads TGTGCCACCCCTGGTCTGGCAGGACACTACAATGAGCAGTTCTTC.

V is TRBV20-1 and J is TRBJ1-5, with a weak D call TRBD1 (6 bases). The CDR3 sequence is 17 residues long. CDR1 and CDR2 from the germline V gene are DFQATT and SNEGSKA (reference sequence). Trimming removed 0 bases from V and 0 bases from J, with 15 bases in between. The CDR3 sequence is CSARDSYRTVSNQPQHF. The CDR3 DNA follows: TGCAGTGCTAGAGATTCCTACCGGACAGTTAGCAATCAGCCCCAGCATTTT.

The chain's CDR3 is CSVSTGGGTGELFF. The CDR3 nucleotides are TGCAGCGTCTCGACAGGGGGAGGCACCGGGGAGCTGTTTTTT. This chain uses TRBV29-1 with TRBJ2-2, with TRBD1 identical over 9 bases. V was clipped by 6 bases and J by 4 bases; unmatched bases: 6. The CDR3 covers 14 residues. The germline gives CDR1 SQVTM, CDR2 ANQGSEA.

This clonotype has a count of ten or more. The chain is built from TRBV20-1 and TRBJ2-1; D may be TRBD2 (6 bases). Germline CDR1 is DFQATT and CDR2 is SNEGSKA (reference sequence). V lost 6 bases and J 5 bases, leaving 8 bases between the germline ends. This CDR3 comprises 11 residues. The CDR3 region has the DNA TGCAGTGCCGCGGGGCACAATGAGCAGTTCTTC. It yields the protein CSAAGHNEQFF.

The V gene is TRBV9, the J gene TRBJ2-3; 15 nucleotides align to TRBD2. V was clipped by 3 bases and J by 2 bases; unmatched bases: 7. This CDR3 has 18 residues. Per germline, CDR1 SGDLS and CDR2 YYNGEE. As DNA, the CDR3 is TGTGCCAGCAGCGAGGGACTAGCGGGGGGTATCCCCACAGATACGCAGTATTTT. Protein sequence: CASSEGLAGGIPTDTQYF. The whole variable domain, filled in from reference TRBV9 and TRBJ2-3, reads DSGVTQTPKHLITATGQRVTLRCSPRSGDLSVYWYQQSLDQGLQFLIQYYNGEERAKGNILERFSAQQFPDLHSELNLSSLELGDSALYFCASSEGLAGGIPTDTQYFGPGTRLTVL.

V gene TRBV12-5 combines with J gene TRBJ2-7; the D gene is possibly TRBD1 (5 bases). The last part of the DNA fits TRBJ2-5 better; the J call may be wrong. Germline V lookup: CDR1 LGHNT, CDR2 FRNRAP. The CDR3 sequence is 13 residues long. This CDR3 reads CASGVPGSETQYF. The DNA of the CDR3 is TGTGCTAGTGGTGTGCCAGGGTCGGAGACCCAGTACTTC.

This rearrangement joins TRBV6-5 to TRBJ2-2, with D perhaps matching TRBD1 (5 bases). Germline V gene sequence: CDR1 MNHEY, CDR2 SVGAGI. The V end lost 8 bases, the J end lost 6 bases, and 13 bases lay between the germline ends. The CDR3 length is 13 residues. The CDR3 sequence: CASARGFAGELFF. In nucleotides, the CDR3 is TGTGCCAGCGCAAGGGGTTTCGCCGGGGAGCTGTTTTTT.

The chain links TRBV7-9 to TRBJ2-1, with TRBD2 identical over 11 bases. CDR3 length equals 17 residues. Looked up from germline, CDR1 is SEHNR and CDR2 is FQNEAQ (reference sequence). V lost 5 bases, J lost 3 bases, and 9 bases stayed unmatched. The CDR3 spells CASSQYPGLAVYNEQFF. The CDR3 coding sequence is TGTGCCAGCAGCCAGTATCCGGGACTAGCGGTCTACAATGAGCAGTTCTTC.

The chain employs TRBV7-2 and TRBJ2-7; TRBD2 aligns across 7 bases. In germline, CDR1 is SGHTA, CDR2 FQGNSA. The CDR3 loop spans 16 amino acids. J gave up 0 bases and V 0 bases, and 5 bases lay outside the gene matches. CDR3: CASSLAAGESSYEQYF. CDR3 DNA sequence: TGTGCCAGCAGCTTAGCGGCGGGAGAGAGCTCCTACGAGCAGTACTTC.

The chain couples TRBV11-2 to TRBJ2-1; 8 nucleotides match TRBD2. Germline assignment: CDR1 SGHAT and CDR2 FQNNGV. The CDR3 consists of 14 residues. V lost 3 bases to trimming and J lost 6 bases; unmatched junction nucleotides: 4. CDR3 nucleotides: TGTGCCAGCAGCTTGCGGGAGGTCGGCAATGAGCAGTTCTTC. Translated, it gives CASSLREVGNEQFF.

V is TRBV12-5 and J is TRBJ2-7; D ambiguous. The closer fit of TRBJ2-5 to the DNA end suggests the J call may be wrong. The CDR3 extends over 12 amino acids. From germline, CDR1 is LGHNT and CDR2 FRNRAP. CDR3 DNA: TGTGCTAGTGGTTTGGCTTCGGAGACCCAGTACTTC. It codes for CASGLASETQYF.

The V gene is TRBV7-2, the J gene TRBJ2-1; TRBD2 matches 13 bases. The CDR3 has 16 residues. V shed 2 bases and J 7 bases; nucleotides not matched to a gene: 5. Germline assignment: CDR1 SGHTA and CDR2 FQGNSA. CDR3 nucleotides: TGTGCCAGCAGCTTACAACTAGCGGGGGGGATGAATGAGCAGTTCTTC. Its protein product is CASSLQLAGGMNEQFF. Full variable domain (missing parts from reference TRBV7-2 and TRBJ2-1): GAGVSQSPSNKVTEKGKDVELRCDPISGHTALYWYRQSLGQGLEFLIYFQGNSAPDKSGLPSDRFSAERTGGSVSTLTIQRTQQEDSAVYLCASSLQLAGGMNEQFFGPGTRLTVL.

V and J are TRBV7-2 and TRBJ2-3; possibly TRBD2 for D (6 bases). The CDR3 is 12 residues long. CDR1 is SGHTA, CDR2 FQGNSA, per germline. Between the trimmed V and J ends, which lost 9 bases and 4 bases, there was a span of 11 bases. CDR3 coding DNA: TGTGCCAGTCAGCGGGTATCAGATACGCAGTATTTT. It is translated as CASQRVSDTQYF.